This is a list of T cell receptor beta chains from one sample in a study of metastatic and nonmetastatic thyroid tumors. TCRdb re-called the PCR reads through MiXCR. The table records 6,500 to 10,000 clones, 24% of them present only once. Input material: tumor tissue. The origin of the receptors is a female donor with papillary thyroid cancer or a benign thyroid nodule (not recorded which). Some clones in this sample may be carry-over from other donors' samples. The CDR3 runs from the conserved cysteine through the conserved F or W. A D gene is named only where the DNA matches it firmly. The listing skips clone size in some rows; elsewhere it reads once, few, many or a size class.

d_call	v_call	clone_size	j_call	cdr3_aa	cdr3_nt
.	TRBV28	few	TRBJ1-2	CASSLPGSNYGYTF	TGTGCCAGCAGCTTACCAGGCAGCAACTATGGCTACACCTTC
.	TRBV19	few	TRBJ1-6	CASLPGSSYNSPLHF	TGTGCCAGTCTGCCAGGGAGCTCCTATAATTCACCCCTCCACTTT
.	TRBV19	many	TRBJ1-5	CASSIVQGGNQPQHF	TGTGCCAGTAGTATAGTTCAGGGAGGCAATCAGCCCCAGCATTTT
.	TRBV29-1	many	TRBJ2-5	CSVREETQYF	TGCAGCGTTCGCGAAGAGACCCAGTACTTC
TRBD2	TRBV20-1	many	TRBJ2-2	CSAVAGAITGELFF	TGCAGTGCTGTAGCGGGGGCGATCACCGGGGAGCTGTTTTTT
TRBD2	TRBV27	medium-sized	TRBJ2-7	CASSSLAGIGYEQYF	TGTGCCAGCAGTTCCCTAGCGGGAATTGGCTACGAGCAGTACTTC
.	TRBV28	.	TRBJ1-1	CASRRGRGMTEAFF	TGTGCCAGCAGACGGGGACGGGGAATGACTGAAGCTTTCTTT
TRBD1	TRBV6-2/TRBV6-3	few	TRBJ1-1	CATLRQGRSNTEAFF	TGTGCCACCCTACGACAGGGGAGGTCGAACACTGAAGCTTTCTTT
.	TRBV19	few	TRBJ1-2	CASKRREQNGYTF	TGTGCCAGCAAGCGAAGGGAACAAAATGGCTACACCTTC
TRBD1	TRBV11-2	.	TRBJ2-7	CASSFRDSLSYEQYF	TGTGCCAGCAGCTTCCGGGACAGTCTCTCCTACGAGCAGTACTTC
TRBD1	TRBV6-6	few	TRBJ2-7	CASSYLGQGYEQYF	TGTGCCAGCAGTTACCTGGGACAGGGTTACGAGCAGTACTTC
TRBD2	TRBV6-1	few	TRBJ2-2	CASGRLAGVGASTGELFF	TGTGCCAGCGGAAGACTAGCGGGAGTTGGGGCGAGTACCGGGGAGCTGTTTTTT
.	TRBV2	medium-sized	TRBJ2-7	CASSPRDYEQYF	TGTGCCAGCAGCCCCCGGGACTACGAGCAGTACTTC
.	TRBV7-2	.	TRBJ2-2	CASSLASGAGGELFF	TGTGCCAGCAGCTTAGCGTCGGGGGCAGGCGGGGAGCTGTTTTTT
.	TRBV7-2	many	TRBJ2-3	CASSSGGIRADTQYF	TGTGCCAGCAGCTCCGGAGGAATCCGGGCGGATACGCAGTATTTT
TRBD2	TRBV14	many	TRBJ2-2	CASSETSGRTNTGELFF	TGTGCCAGCAGCGAGACTAGCGGGAGGACGAACACCGGGGAGCTGTTTTTT
TRBD2	TRBV6-2/TRBV6-3	.	TRBJ2-2	CASSRLAENTGELFF	TGTGCCAGCAGTAGACTAGCTGAGAACACCGGGGAGCTGTTTTTT
TRBD1	TRBV6-1	.	TRBJ2-3	CASSLGGAKDTQYF	TGTGCCAGCAGTCTAGGGGGCGCGAAAGATACGCAGTATTTT
.	TRBV12-3/TRBV12-4	.	TRBJ2-7	CASSLTLREQYF	TGTGCCAGCAGTTTGACCCTAAGGGAGCAGTACTTC
TRBD2	TRBV19	few	TRBJ2-1	CASSRGLAEYNEQFF	TGTGCCAGTAGTAGGGGACTAGCGGAGTACAATGAGCAGTTCTTC
TRBD1	TRBV2	.	TRBJ1-2	CASSGAGTAYGYTF	TGTGCCAGCAGCGGTGCCGGGACAGCCTATGGCTACACCTTC
.	TRBV5-6	.	TRBJ1-6	CASSLGRQGQSPLHF	TGTGCCAGCAGCTTGGGTCGCCAGGGCCAATCACCCCTCCACTTT
.	TRBV6-1	.	TRBJ1-6	CASSEARGAQLSLHF	TGTGCCAGCAGTGAAGCGAGGGGGGCGCAGCTCTCCCTCCACTTT
.	TRBV7-3	medium-sized	TRBJ1-1	CASSLTRDTEAFF	TGTGCCAGCAGCTTAACGAGGGACACTGAAGCTTTCTTT
TRBD2	TRBV9	many	TRBJ2-7	CASSREGASGRAGYEQYF	TGTGCCAGCAGCCGAGAGGGGGCTAGCGGGAGGGCCGGGTACGAGCAGTACTTC
TRBD2	TRBV11-2	medium-sized	TRBJ2-7	CASSGTSSDEQYF	TGTGCCAGCAGCGGGACTAGCAGCGACGAGCAGTACTTC
TRBD1	TRBV19	.	TRBJ1-3	CASRDGQGRQNTIYF	TGTGCCAGTAGGGACGGACAGGGACGGCAAAACACCATATATTTT
.	TRBV19	many	TRBJ1-5	CASSKESNQPQHF	TGTGCCAGTAGTAAAGAGAGCAATCAGCCCCAGCATTTT
.	TRBV19	medium-sized	TRBJ2-1	CASNFQNNEQFF	TGTGCCAGTAATTTCCAGAACAATGAGCAGTTCTTC
.	TRBV27	few	TRBJ1-2	CASSLSGQYGYTF	TGTGCCAGCAGTCTAAGTGGACAGTATGGCTACACCTTC
.	TRBV4-2	many	TRBJ2-7	CASSQEATLSYGQYF	TGTGCCAGCAGCCAAGAGGCCACTCTATCCTATGGGCAGTACTTC
.	TRBV20-1	.	TRBJ2-1	CSARNLRSYNEQFF	TGCAGTGCTAGAAATTTGAGATCATACAATGAGCAGTTCTTC
.	TRBV5-1	.	TRBJ2-7	CASSFSGASYEQYF	TGCGCCAGCAGCTTTTCCGGGGCCTCCTACGAGCAGTACTTC